This note documents a single T cell receptor beta chain sequence. Sequencing was performed with immunoSEQ multiplex PCR; in TCRdb, only in-frame clones are kept and a portion is missing. Of 900,000 to 1,200,000 clones in the sample, around 78% were seen once. This record belongs to a study of shared clonotypes between healthy human individuals. The CDR3 runs to 15 residues. Germline values: CDR1 KGHSH, CDR2 LQKENI. V shed 3 bases and J 7 bases; nucleotides not matched to a gene: 7. The receptor was derived from a young man in good health. Some clones in this sample may be carry-over from other donors' samples. The sample comprised memory CD4+ T cells from PBMCs. As for subset: CD45RA-negative fraction. The rearrangement uses TRBV18 and TRBJ2-1; 9 nucleotides match TRBD1. This chain's CDR3 is CASSPERTGVNEQFF. CDR3 in DNA: TGTGCCAGCTCACCCGAGAGGACAGGGGTTAATGAGCAGTTCTTC.